Following are 22 T cell receptor beta chains from one sample sequenced in a study of response to subunit inactivated influenza vaccine. TCRdb recomputed calls from the RT-PCR reads with MiXCR, one row per CDR3 protein. Of roughly 760,000 distinct CDR3 sequences listed, around 20% are singletons. Sequences were derived from PBMCs from blood, sampled 5 to 6 days after vaccination. These receptors were taken from a man aged 45 to 65 who received an inactivated influenza vaccine.

The sample holds a few counts of this clonotype. V and J are TRBV7-2 and TRBJ1-5; TRBD1 agrees at 12 bases. CDR3 length: 16 residues. CDR1 SGHTA and CDR2 FQGNSA come from the germline V gene. V was pared by 1 base and J by 6 bases, with 4 bases of the junction left unmatched. The CDR3 reads CASSLVEGQGAQPQHF. CDR3 DNA: TGTGCCAGCAGCTTAGTAGAGGGACAGGGGGCTCAGCCCCAGCATTTT. The full variable domain, its missing parts supplied by reference TRBV7-2 and TRBJ1-5, is GAGVSQSPSNKVTEKGKDVELRCDPISGHTALYWYRQSLGQGLEFLIYFQGNSAPDKSGLPSDRFSAERTGGSVSTLTIQRTQQEDSAVYLCASSLVEGQGAQPQHFGDGTRLSIL.

In its sample, this clonotype was seen many times. The chain has TRBV7-2 and TRBJ1-1; 8 bases agree with TRBD1. This CDR3 is built from 13 residues. Germline trimming cut 1 base from V and 11 bases from J; bases unmatched to any gene: 6. Germline loops: CDR1 SGHTA, CDR2 FQGNSA. The CDR3 DNA reads as TGTGCCAGCAGCTTAGGAGTGGACAGGGACGCTTTCTTT. Its translation: CASSLGVDRDAFF.

This clonotype turned up a few times. The chain is built from TRBV12-3 or TRBV12-4 and TRBJ2-7; the match to TRBD1 covers 9 bases. The CDR3 totals 14 residues. V lost 1 base, J lost 5 bases, and 3 bases stayed unmatched. Here the CDR3 reads CASSLEQGAHEQYF. The CDR3 DNA reads TGTGCCAGCAGTTTAGAACAGGGGGCCCACGAGCAGTACTTC.

The gene calls are TRBV7-7 and TRBJ2-1, with D possibly called TRBD1 or TRBD2 (5 bases each). Trimming removed 5 bases from V and 9 bases from J, with 20 bases in between. This CDR3 region has 15 residues. Germline values: CDR1 SSHAT, CDR2 FNYEAQ (reference sequence). The CDR3 DNA follows: TGTGCCAGCAGCCCAGGACTGGGGCCAATTGGTGAGCAGTTCTTC. Its protein is CASSPGLGPIGEQFF.

A single count supports this clonotype. CDR3 amino acids: CAISGTGTRALRADGTQYF. The CDR3 coding sequence is TGTGCCATCAGTGGGACCGGGACAAGGGCCCTAAGGGCGGACGGGACCCAGTACTTC. The rearrangement uses TRBV10-3 and TRBJ2-5; maybe TRBD1 (6 bases). The germline CDR1 and CDR2 sequences are ENHRY and SYGVKD. V lost 4 bases and J lost 7, with 31 bases in between. CDR3 size: 19 residues.

This clonotype was seen ten or more times. V is TRBV12-3 or TRBV12-4 and J is TRBJ1-5, with D possibly matching TRBD1 (6 bases). The CDR3 covers 15 residues. V dropped 5 bases and J dropped 1 base, with 12 bases sitting between them. CDR3 in amino acids: CASSKGVLSNQPQHF. The DNA of the CDR3 is TGTGCCAGCAGTAAGGGGGTCTTGAGCAATCAGCCCCAGCATTTT.

At least ten counts were recorded for this clonotype. V gene TRBV5-1 combines with J gene TRBJ2-6; D could derive from TRBD1 or TRBD2 (5 bases each). Germline V gene lookup returns CDR1 SGHRS and CDR2 YFSETQ. V was trimmed by 4 bases and J by 0 bases, leaving 11 bases between them. The CDR3 runs 16 residues. The CDR3 region is CASSRDPGSGANVLTF. In DNA form, the CDR3 reads TGCGCCAGCAGCCGGGACCCCGGCTCTGGGGCCAACGTCCTGACTTTC.

This clonotype has a single count. V and J are TRBV28 and TRBJ2-3; a possible D gene is TRBD2 (5 bases). V lost 4 bases to trimming and J lost 0 bases, with 14 bases between them. CDR3 length equals 16 residues. Germline values: CDR1 MDHEN, CDR2 SYDVKM. The CDR3 region is CASSSGRPASTDTQYF. CDR3 bases: TGTGCCAGCAGTTCGGGGAGACCCGCTAGCACAGATACGCAGTATTTT. Complete variable domain (other parts from reference TRBV28 and TRBJ2-3): DVKVTQSSRYLVKRTGEKVFLECVQDMDHENMFWYRQDPGLGLRLIYFSYDVKMKEKGDIPEGYSVSREKKERFSLILESASTNQTSMYLCASSSGRPASTDTQYFGPGTRLTVL.

This clonotype was detected only a few times. The chain uses TRBV7-2 and TRBJ2-7; a weak D match, TRBD2 (6 bases). Trimming took off 2 bases at V and 6 bases at J, with 14 bases between the two ends. CDR1 and CDR2 (germline): SGHTA, FQGNSA. CDR3 length equals 14 residues. The CDR3 protein is CASSLLSGEGEQYF. As DNA, the CDR3 is TGTGCCAGCAGCTTACTCTCGGGGGAAGGCGAGCAGTACTTC.

The chain couples TRBV20-1 to TRBJ2-1; 10 nucleotides line up with TRBD1. Germline assignment: CDR1 DFQATT and CDR2 SNEGSKA (reference sequence). The junction had 6 bases not matched to a gene; V was cut back by 2 bases and J by 8 bases. The CDR3 runs to 14 residues. CDR3 residues: CSARKGQGRDEQFF. The CDR3 nucleotides are TGCAGTGCTAGAAAGGGACAGGGGCGCGATGAGCAGTTCTTC.

This clonotype turned up a few times. The chain joins TRBV4-2 to TRBJ2-7, with D tentatively TRBD1 (5 bases). Deletions cut 3 bases from V and 3 bases from J, with 9 bases between. Per the germline V gene, CDR1 is LGHNA and CDR2 is YNFKEQ. The CDR3 covers 13 residues. CDR3 coding DNA: TGTGCCAGCAGCCACGATGACAGCTACGAGCAGTACTTC. Translated, it gives CASSHDDSYEQYF.

This clonotype has a handful of counts. The rearrangement joins TRBV12-3 or TRBV12-4 to TRBJ1-5, with D uncertain. The V end lost 6 bases, the J end lost 10 bases, and 16 bases lay between the germline ends. This CDR3 contains 13 residues. The CDR3 DNA is TGTGCCAGCAGGGGGAGACGCGGAGGACCCCAGCATTTT. Translating gives CASRGRRGGPQHF.

This chain uses TRBV7-2 with TRBJ2-7; 12 nucleotides match TRBD2. V lost 5 bases to trimming and J lost 6 bases; unmatched junction nucleotides: 5. Germline CDR1 reads SGHTA; CDR2 reads FQGNSA. The CDR3 is made up of 14 amino acids. This chain's CDR3 is CASSRTSGKVEQYF. CDR3 coding DNA: TGTGCCAGCAGCCGGACTAGCGGGAAGGTCGAGCAGTACTTC.

A few counts support this clonotype. The chain has TRBV10-3 and TRBJ2-5; D is uncertain. CDR1 is ENHRY and CDR2 is SYGVKD in the germline V gene. V was shortened by 8 bases and J by 0 bases, with 7 bases between the two germline ends. This CDR3 contains 12 residues. CDR3 sequence (DNA): TGTGCCATCGGCAGACACCAAGAGACCCAGTACTTC. Its translation: CAIGRHQETQYF.

As DNA, the CDR3 is TGTGCCAGCAGTTCCTATATCGATCAGCCCCAGCATTTT. This codes for CASSSYIDQPQHF. This rearrangement joins TRBV6-6 to TRBJ1-5; D not resolved. The CDR3 has 13 amino acids. Trimming removed 4 bases at V and 5 bases at J, with 9 bases between. CDR1 is MNHNY, CDR2 SVGAGI, per germline (reference sequence).

This clonotype was seen ten or more times. The chain couples TRBV7-2 to TRBJ2-7; the match to TRBD2 covers 10 bases. CDR1 is SGHTA and CDR2 is FQGNSA in the germline V gene. CDR3 length equals 16 residues. Germline trimming cut 2 bases from V and 5 bases from J; bases unmatched to any gene: 9. Written as DNA, the CDR3 is TGTGCCAGCAGCTTAAGGCCGGCTAGCGGGGGTAACGAGCAGTACTTC. Its protein is CASSLRPASGGNEQYF.

This clonotype was recorded a few times. This rearrangement joins TRBV7-2 to TRBJ2-3, with D tentatively TRBD1 (6 bases). V was trimmed by 5 bases and J by 2 bases, leaving 14 bases between them. Germline CDR1 and CDR2: SGHTA and FQGNSA. This CDR3 is 15 amino acids long. The CDR3 coding sequence is TGTGCCAGCAGCCTAGGGACACCCTACACAGATACGCAGTATTTT. Residues: CASSLGTPYTDTQYF. Together with reference TRBV7-2 and TRBJ2-3, the CDR3 gives the full variable domain: GAGVSQSPSNKVTEKGKDVELRCDPISGHTALYWYRQSLGQGLEFLIYFQGNSAPDKSGLPSDRFSAERTGGSVSTLTIQRTQQEDSAVYLCASSLGTPYTDTQYFGPGTRLTVL.

This clonotype showed up many times. The rearrangement uses TRBV12-3 or TRBV12-4 and TRBJ1-2; 11 nucleotides agree with TRBD1. The CDR3 has 15 residues. V shed 6 bases and J 3 bases; nucleotides not matched to a gene: 6. The DNA for the CDR3 is TGTGCCAGCAGCCCCCGGACAGGGGGCGACTATGGCTACACCTTC. It encodes CASSPRTGGDYGYTF.

This clonotype came up many times. The gene calls are TRBV12-3 or TRBV12-4 and TRBJ2-2, with no clear D. This CDR3 is 14 amino acids long. Between the trimmed V and J ends, which lost 1 base and 7 bases, there was a span of 10 bases. CDR3: CASSLGDLLGELFF. In DNA form, the CDR3 reads TGTGCCAGCAGTTTAGGGGATCTTCTCGGGGAGCTGTTTTTT.

This clonotype was counted between two and nine times. V and J are TRBV24-1 and TRBJ1-1, with a possible D match to TRBD1 (6 bases). V was clipped by 10 bases and J by 6 bases, with 14 bases between them. The CDR3 contains 12 residues. The germline V gene has CDR1 KGHDR and CDR2 SFDVKD. The DNA of the CDR3 is TGTGCCACAGCAGGGGCAGGATCTGAAGCTTTCTTT. Translation: CATAGAGSEAFF.

The chain links TRBV3-1 to TRBJ2-7, with D possibly TRBD2 on 5 matching bases. The CDR3 length is 14 residues. Germline CDR1 and CDR2: LGHDT and YNNKEL (reference sequence). Trimming pared 3 bases from V and 7 bases from J, leaving 16 bases between. CDR3 region: CASSHPDSTGEQYF. The CDR3 nucleotides are TGTGCCAGCAGCCATCCGGACTCAACGGGAGAGCAGTACTTC.

There are a few counts of this clonotype. V and J are TRBV11-2 and TRBJ2-1; 9 positions match TRBD2. CDR3 length: 18 amino acids. Germline CDR1 and CDR2: SGHAT and FQNNGV. V lost 6 bases, J lost 2 bases, and 14 bases stayed unmatched. The CDR3 here is CASRGGSGSAITYNEQFF. The CDR3, as DNA: TGTGCCAGCAGGGGGGGTAGCGGGAGCGCGATTACCTACAATGAGCAGTTCTTC.